These T cell receptor beta chains were read from a single sample in a study of cytomegalovirus exposure and HLA in healthy donors. The data were produced by immunoSEQ multiplex PCR, yet TCRdb's version contains in-frame clones alone and is incomplete. The repertoire consists of around 85,000 clones, with around 80% occurring once and the leading ten covering 23%. Sequencing input: PBMCs. All receptors derive from a woman aged 45 to 65 in good health and CMV-seropositive. Each CDR3 is given with its conserved first and last residue. A D gene is named only where the DNA matches it firmly. Expanded clones get a size class; other rows say once, few or many, or leave the size out.

CASSQGWLDTEAFF,TGTGCCAGCAGCCAGGGGTGGTTGGACACTGAAGCTTTCTTT,.,TRBJ1-1,.,TRBV7-9
CASSLEPGQGPYGYTF,TGTGCCAGCAGCTTGGAACCGGGACAGGGCCCCTATGGCTACACCTTC,.,TRBJ1-2,TRBD1,TRBV5-6
CASSPGRGGGINEQFF,TGTGCCAGCAGCCCAGGCAGGGGCGGAGGTATCAATGAGCAGTTCTTC,.,TRBJ2-1,.,TRBV9
CASSVGQHSADTQYF,TGTGCCAGCAGCGTAGGACAGCATTCTGCAGATACGCAGTATTTT,.,TRBJ2-3,.,TRBV9
CASRASASTDTQYF,TGTGCCAGCAGGGCTAGCGCGAGCACAGATACGCAGTATTTT,few,TRBJ2-3,.,TRBV7-3
CASSYTPGTGNTIYF,TGTGCCAGCAGTTACACGCCCGGGACTGGAAACACCATATATTTT,few,TRBJ1-3,.,TRBV6-5
CASSVGGRKTGELFF,TGTGCCAGCAGCGTAGGGGGCCGAAAAACCGGGGAGCTGTTTTTT,few,TRBJ2-2,.,TRBV9
CASSLGTYNEQFF,TGTGCCAGCAGCTTAGGGACTTACAATGAGCAGTTCTTC,.,TRBJ2-1,.,TRBV5-6
CASSLGQESDTQYF,TGCGCCAGCAGCTTGGGACAGGAGTCAGATACGCAGTATTTT,.,TRBJ2-3,.,TRBV5-1
CAISQERQGSGELFF,TGTGCCATCAGTCAGGAACGACAGGGCTCCGGGGAGCTGTTTTTT,once,TRBJ2-2,TRBD1,TRBV10-3
CASSPSGTSVGWGTQYF,TGTGCCAGCAGTCCGTCTGGGACTAGCGTCGGGTGGGGTACGCAGTATTTT,.,TRBJ2-3,TRBD2,TRBV28
CASSPDSSNTGELFF,TGTGCCAGCAGTCCCGACAGCTCGAACACCGGGGAGCTGTTTTTT,.,TRBJ2-2,.,TRBV6-5
CASRGAGYYGYTF,TGTGCCAGCAGGGGGGCGGGCTATTATGGCTACACCTTC,.,TRBJ1-2,.,TRBV2
CASSERQGVNTEAFF,TGCGCCAGCAGCGAGCGACAGGGGGTGAACACTGAAGCTTTCTTT,.,TRBJ1-1,TRBD1,TRBV5-1
CASSSSRGLAKNIQYF,TGTGCCAGCAGCTCCTCAAGGGGTCTAGCCAAAAACATTCAGTACTTC,.,TRBJ2-4,.,TRBV7-8
CASSRVGGNTIYF,TGTGCCAGTAGCCGGGTAGGAGGAAACACCATATATTTT,.,TRBJ1-3,.,TRBV19
CAVAESGADTQYF,TGCGCCGTAGCGGAGTCCGGGGCAGATACGCAGTATTTT,once,TRBJ2-3,.,TRBV10-1
CASSQETGGFLMDGYTF,TGCGCCAGCAGCCAAGAGACAGGAGGATTTTTGATGGATGGCTACACCTTC,.,TRBJ1-2,.,TRBV4-1
CASNSVTNTGELFF,TGTGCCAGCAATAGCGTTACGAACACCGGGGAGCTGTTTTTT,.,TRBJ2-2,.,TRBV2
CASSYWGQGSAYGYTF,TGTGCCAGCAGTTACTGGGGACAGGGCTCTGCCTATGGCTACACCTTC,.,TRBJ1-2,TRBD1,TRBV6-5
CATYEYEQYF,TGTGCCACCTATGAATACGAGCAGTACTTC,.,TRBJ2-7,.,TRBV10-3
CASSYGHSGANVLTF,TGTGCCAGCAGCTATGGACACTCTGGGGCCAACGTCCTGACTTTC,.,TRBJ2-6,.,TRBV2
CAWDQGGNSPLHF,TGTGCCTGGGATCAGGGAGGAAATTCACCCCTCCACTTT,.,TRBJ1-6,.,TRBV30
CASSPGGGSAYEQYF,TGTGCCAGCTCACCCGGCGGAGGGTCGGCCTACGAGCAGTACTTC,.,TRBJ2-7,.,TRBV18
CASCGAGVNTEAFF,TGTGCCAGCTGTGGAGCAGGGGTGAACACTGAAGCTTTCTTT,.,TRBJ1-1,.,TRBV6-1
CASGSDSSNTEAFF,TGTGCTAGTGGGTCGGACAGTTCGAACACTGAAGCTTTCTTT,.,TRBJ1-1,.,TRBV12-5
CATSRLEQGKKLFF,TGTGCCACCAGCAGACTCGAACAGGGTAAAAAACTGTTTTTT,once,TRBJ1-4,.,TRBV15
CASRPSGAGEYGYTF,TGTGCCAGCAGGCCGTCAGGAGCGGGGGAATATGGCTACACCTTC,.,TRBJ1-2,.,TRBV5-6
CASSEQGQGADTQYF,TGTGCCAGCAGTGAACAAGGACAGGGAGCAGATACGCAGTATTTT,once,TRBJ2-3,TRBD1,TRBV6-1
CASSWDRLSSPLHF,TGTGCCAGCAGCTGGGACAGGTTATCATCACCCCTCCACTTT,.,TRBJ1-6,TRBD1,TRBV11-2
CATRAGGSYNSPLHF,TGTGCCACCCGCGCGGGGGGCTCCTATAATTCACCCCTCCACTTT,.,TRBJ1-6,.,TRBV5-4
CASSDSTGGAGDTQYF,TGTGCCAGCAGTGACAGTACAGGGGGCGCAGGGGATACGCAGTATTTT,.,TRBJ2-3,TRBD1,TRBV6-1
CASSILAGEDEQFF,TGTGCCAGTAGTATACTAGCGGGAGAAGATGAGCAGTTCTTC,.,TRBJ2-1,TRBD2,TRBV19
CASSRSRGPSNQPQHF,TGCGCCAGCAGCCGTAGCAGGGGGCCTAGCAATCAGCCCCAGCATTTT,.,TRBJ1-5,TRBD1,TRBV4-1
CASSLDVGGQGTGELFF,TGTGCCAGCAGCTTAGATGTCGGGGGGCAGGGCACCGGGGAGCTGTTTTTT,.,TRBJ2-2,.,TRBV7-9
CATSRPSRLGRTEAFF,TGTGCCACCAGCAGACCCTCTAGGCTAGGTCGCACTGAAGCTTTCTTT,.,TRBJ1-1,.,TRBV15
CASSVESGTVTDTQYF,TGTGCCAGCAGCGTAGAGAGCGGGACTGTTACAGATACGCAGTATTTT,.,TRBJ2-3,TRBD2,TRBV9
CASSFTYSDGYTF,TGTGCCAGCAGTTTCACCTACAGTGATGGCTACACCTTC,.,TRBJ1-2,.,TRBV6-6
CASSVSGEGAIYF,TGTGCCAGCAGCGTAAGCGGGGAGGGAGCCATATATTTT,.,TRBJ1-3,.,TRBV9
CASSFYAAYDGQGVPYEQYF,TGTGCCAGCAGCTTTTACGCTGCCTATGACGGACAGGGAGTCCCCTACGAGCAGTACTTC,.,TRBJ2-7,TRBD1,TRBV7-6